The 16 T cell receptor beta chains reported below all come from one sample, sequenced in a study of blood T cell repertoires in COVID-19. Assay used: immunoSEQ multiplex PCR; TCRdb lists only in-frame clones, some missing. This sample has roughly 260,000 clones, with 87% found just once. Material for sequencing was PBMCs or T cells enriched from blood (not recorded which). The origin of the receptors is a woman aged 25 to 45 with acute COVID-19.

The chain combines TRBV4-3 with TRBJ1-2; the match to TRBD1 covers 7 bases. The junction had 7 bases not matched to a gene; V was cut back by 1 base and J by 8 bases. There are 14 residues in the CDR3. Germline CDR1 and CDR2: LGHNA and YSLEER. The CDR3: CASSQARDSAGYTF. CDR3 sequence (DNA): TGCGCCAGCAGCCAAGCGAGGGACAGCGCCGGCTACACCTTC.

The chain couples TRBV10-3 to TRBJ2-5; D uncertain. The V gene lost 0 bases and the J gene lost 1 base, with 6 bases spanning the gap. The CDR3 sequence is 14 residues long. Germline V CDR1 and CDR2: ENHRY, SYGVKD. Written as DNA, the CDR3 is TGTGCCATCAGTGAGTCAACTGGCCAAGAGACCCAGTACTTC. Its protein is CAISESTGQETQYF.

The chain links TRBV11-2 to TRBJ1-5, with D possibly being TRBD1 (6 bases). The CDR3 length is 15 residues. Trimming pared 5 bases from V and 6 bases from J, leaving 17 bases between. Germline values: CDR1 SGHAT, CDR2 FQNNGV. The CDR3 is CASSEGRAGVQPQHF. CDR3 nucleotide sequence: TGTGCCAGCAGCGAGGGTCGAGCAGGGGTTCAGCCCCAGCATTTT.

This chain connects TRBV4-1 to TRBJ2-7, with 9 bases aligning to TRBD1. Germline values: CDR1 MGHRA, CDR2 YSYEKL. J lost 5 bases, V lost 2 bases, and 13 bases had no gene match. This CDR3 is built from 17 residues. The CDR3 region has the DNA TGCGCCAGCAGCCAATCACCTCCCGGGACAGGGTTCCACGAGCAGTACTTC. Translated: CASSQSPPGTGFHEQYF.

The rearrangement joins TRBV5-1 to TRBJ2-1; TRBD1 is a possible D gene (5 bases). Per the germline V gene, CDR1 is SGHRS and CDR2 is YFSETQ. V was shortened by 3 bases and J by 6 bases, with 10 bases between the two germline ends. The CDR3 extends over 13 amino acids. This CDR3 is CASSSQGLNEQFF. As DNA, the CDR3 is TGCGCCAGCAGCTCCCAGGGCCTCAATGAGCAGTTCTTC.

The chain combines TRBV21-1 with TRBJ2-1; the table gives TRBD1 as D, unverified against the DNA. TRBV21-1 is a pseudogene segment. The CDR3 extends over 15 amino acids. The CDR3 DNA is TGTGCCAGCAGCAAAGAGGGACAGGGTTTTGTGGAGCAGTTCTTC. Translated: CASSKEGQGFVEQFF.

The CDR3 DNA reads TGTGCCAGCAGCTTAAATACAGCTGGGGCCAACGTCCTGACTTTC. As protein: CASSLNTAGANVLTF. V gene TRBV11-2 combines with J gene TRBJ2-6; D not certain. The V end was cut by 2 bases, the J end by 2 bases, with 7 bases between. Germline V lookup: CDR1 SGHAT, CDR2 FQNNGV. The CDR3 totals 15 residues.

The chain combines TRBV5-4 with TRBJ1-2; 12 bases align to TRBD1. V was pared by 4 bases and J by 1 base, with 5 bases of the junction left unmatched. The CDR3 consists of 16 residues. Per germline, CDR1 SGHNT and CDR2 YYREEE (reference sequence). The CDR3 sequence is CASSLGDRGLNYGYTF. The CDR3 coding sequence is TGTGCCAGCAGCCTGGGGGACAGGGGGCTTAACTATGGCTACACCTTC.

This chain connects TRBV19 to TRBJ1-5; D is uncertain. CDR3 size: 13 residues. Deletions cut 6 bases from V and 3 bases from J, with 9 bases between. CDR1 and CDR2 from the germline V gene are LNHDA and SQIVND (reference sequence). The CDR3 DNA is TGTGCCAGTAGCCCCGGACTCAATCAGCCCCAGCATTTT. It codes for CASSPGLNQPQHF.

The chain employs TRBV18 and TRBJ1-4; a weak D match, TRBD1 (6 bases). The CDR3 spans 16 residues. Germline V gene data show CDR1 as KGHSH and CDR2 as LQKENI. V lost 1 base to trimming and J lost 4 bases, with 13 bases between them. The CDR3 here is CASSPRSGRGNEKLFF. CDR3 in DNA: TGTGCCAGCTCACCACGGTCAGGCAGGGGTAATGAAAAACTGTTTTTT.

J is TRBJ1-6 and V is TRBV4-1, with 12 bases fitting TRBD1. V shed 3 bases, J shed 6 bases, and the junction held 3 bases outside the gene matches. In germline, CDR1 is MGHRA, CDR2 YSYEKL. The CDR3 runs 16 residues. Here the CDR3 reads CASSQEGQGANSPLHF. The CDR3 bases are TGCGCCAGCAGCCAGGAGGGACAGGGGGCTAATTCACCCCTCCACTTT.

The genes are TRBV11-2 and TRBJ1-4; D unclear. Germline CDR1 is SGHAT and CDR2 is FQNNGV. The CDR3 contains 13 residues. V was pared by 1 base and J by 6 bases, with 6 bases between. In DNA form, the CDR3 reads TGTGCCAGCAGCTTAGCCAGATATGAAAAACTGTTTTTT. It is translated as CASSLARYEKLFF.

V usage is TRBV4-1 and J usage is TRBJ2-2, with D uncertain. This CDR3 contains 16 residues. Trimming took 4 bases from V and 0 from J, leaving 12 bases between them. Germline assignment: CDR1 MGHRA and CDR2 YSYEKL. Here the CDR3 DNA reads TGCGCCAGCAGCCTAACCCTCACAGCGAACACCGGGGAGCTGTTTTTT. Protein sequence: CASSLTLTANTGELFF.

V and J are TRBV19 and TRBJ1-2; D is possibly TRBD1 (5 bases). V lost 3 bases to trimming and J lost 0 bases, with 5 bases between them. Germline V lookup: CDR1 LNHDA, CDR2 SQIVND (reference sequence). The CDR3 covers 13 residues. In DNA form, the CDR3 reads TGTGCCAGTAGTATGGGGCCTAACTATGGCTACACCTTC. This translates into CASSMGPNYGYTF.

CDR3 coding DNA: TGTGCCAGCAGCAACCTACAGGGGGCAGCTGGCTACACCTTC. Translated: CASSNLQGAAGYTF. This chain links TRBV5-6 with TRBJ1-2; 9 bases align to TRBD1. This CDR3 is 14 amino acids long. With 4 bases clipped from V and 7 bases from J, the junction kept 8 bases outside the gene matches. Germline CDR1 and CDR2: SGHDT and YYEEEE.

V gene TRBV5-1 combines with J gene TRBJ2-3; no firm D call. The germline V gene encodes CDR1 SGHRS and CDR2 YFSETQ. Trimming stripped 0 bases from V and 3 bases from J, with 8 bases between. CDR3 length equals 14 residues. The CDR3 spells CASSLAQTTDTQYF. The CDR3 nucleotides are TGCGCCAGCAGCTTGGCCCAGACTACAGATACGCAGTATTTT. Based on the CDR3 plus reference TRBV5-1 and TRBJ2-3, the full variable domain is KAGVTQTPRYLIKTRGQQVTLSCSPISGHRSVSWYQQTPGQGLQFLFEYFSETQRNKGNFPGRFSGRQFSNSRSEMNVSTLELGDSALYLCASSLAQTTDTQYFGPGTRLTVL.